The 27 T cell receptor beta chains reported below all come from one sample, sequenced in a study of blood T cell repertoires in COVID-19. TCRdb keeps only in-frame clones here, not all; method: immunoSEQ multiplex PCR. This table has about 36,000 clones, less than 95% appearing once. The sequencing sample was made of peripheral blood. Source of these receptors: a human donor in a cohort sampled during active COVID-19.

The chain is built from TRBV9 and TRBJ2-1; 10 bases are shared with TRBD2. The germline V gene has CDR1 SGDLS and CDR2 YYNGEE. CDR3 length: 15 amino acids. Germline trimming cut 3 bases from V and 8 bases from J; bases unmatched to any gene: 8. The DNA of the CDR3 is TGTGCCAGCAGCGCCACTAGCGGGAAGTCGGATGAGCAGTTCTTC. Residues: CASSATSGKSDEQFF.

This rearrangement joins TRBV16 to TRBJ1-2, with 9 bases identical to TRBD1. The CDR3 length is 14 residues. V lost 1 base and J lost 6; bases outside the gene matches: 3. Germline V gives CDR1 KGHSY, CDR2 FQNENV. The CDR3 reads CASSQWGTGHGYTF. The CDR3 bases are TGTGCCAGCAGCCAATGGGGGACAGGGCATGGCTACACCTTC.

The chain employs TRBV5-1 and TRBJ2-7; 8 nucleotides match TRBD2. This CDR3 contains 15 residues. The junction had 9 bases not matched to a gene; V was cut back by 5 bases and J by 2 bases. Looked up from germline, CDR1 is SGHRS and CDR2 is YFSETQ. The CDR3 spells CASSPPGLGAYEQYF. CDR3 nucleotides: TGCGCCAGCAGTCCCCCGGGACTAGGGGCCTACGAGCAGTACTTC.

This clone was detected a few times. The genes are TRBV27 and TRBJ2-7, with 11 bases matching TRBD2. V lost 8 bases, J lost 2 bases, and 5 bases stayed unmatched. The CDR3 spans 14 residues. The V gene's germline CDR1 is MNHEY and CDR2 SMNVEV (reference sequence). The DNA of the CDR3 is TGTGCCAGCGCCCGACTAGCGGGAACCTACGAGCAGTACTTC. Protein product: CASARLAGTYEQYF.

This clone was counted only a few times. The V gene is TRBV6-5, the J gene TRBJ1-5, with no clear D. Germline loops: CDR1 MNHEY, CDR2 SVGAGI. This CDR3 contains 15 residues. Trimming cost V 4 bases and J 11 bases, with 21 bases left between them. This CDR3 is CASSLTPDSTLAQHF. Written as DNA, the CDR3 is TGTGCCAGCAGTTTGACCCCAGACTCAACTCTTGCCCAGCATTTT.

This chain links TRBV9 with TRBJ2-7, with a possible D match to TRBD2 (5 bases). CDR1 SGDLS and CDR2 YYNGEE come from the germline V gene. The V and J ends lost 0 bases and 6 bases respectively, with 13 bases between them. The CDR3 length is 14 residues. The CDR3 nucleotides are TGTGCCAGCAGCGTAGTCCCCACTGGAGGCGAGCAGTACTTC. This sequence encodes CASSVVPTGGEQYF.

J is TRBJ2-2 and V is TRBV3-1 (or the pseudogene TRBV3-2); TRBD1 matches at 8 bases. J gave up 5 bases and V 4 bases, and 3 bases lay outside the gene matches. CDR3 size: 14 residues. Per the germline V gene, CDR1 is LGHDT and CDR2 is YNNKEL (reference sequence). CDR3 protein: CASSLRQGTGELFF. As DNA, the CDR3 is TGTGCCAGCAGCCTACGACAGGGGACCGGGGAGCTGTTTTTT.

In its sample, this clone was seen once. V usage is TRBV9 and J usage is TRBJ1-1; tentative D call: TRBD1 (6 bases). The CDR3 spans 17 residues. Germline CDR1 reads SGDLS; CDR2 reads YYNGEE. Trimming stripped 0 bases from V and 2 bases from J, with 17 bases between. The CDR3 region is CASSVVGGGKGNTEAFF. The CDR3 nucleotides are TGTGCCAGCAGCGTAGTTGGGGGCGGCAAGGGTAACACTGAAGCTTTCTTT.

The rearrangement uses TRBV7-3 and TRBJ2-3; 8 bases fit TRBD2. Germline V gives CDR1 SGHTA, CDR2 FQGTGA. With V trimmed by 5 bases and J by 0 bases, 7 bases remained unmatched. The CDR3 loop spans 16 amino acids. The DNA for the CDR3 is TGTGCCAGCAGCCTAGGGGCTAGCGGGAGCACAGATACGCAGTATTTT. Translation: CASSLGASGSTDTQYF.

The chain carries TRBV7-6 and TRBJ2-1; 13 bases match TRBD2. The germline gives CDR1 SGHVS, CDR2 FNYEAQ. The V segment lost 5 bases and the J segment 3 bases; nucleotides outside the gene matches: 1. This CDR3 contains 15 residues. In DNA form, the CDR3 reads TGTGCCAGCAGCCGGACTAGCGGGAGCTACAATGAGCAGTTCTTC. This gives the protein CASSRTSGSYNEQFF.

The V and J genes are TRBV18 and TRBJ2-1; 10 positions match TRBD2. CDR1 is KGHSH and CDR2 is LQKENI in the germline V gene. The length of the CDR3 is 15 residues. Unmatched junction bases numbered 12, after V lost 11 bases and J lost 5 bases. CDR3 in DNA: TGTGCCTCCTCGAAGCGGGAGGGCCTCAACAATGAGCAGTTCTTC. This encodes CASSKREGLNNEQFF.

V gene TRBV6-1 combines with J gene TRBJ2-3; 9 bases are a match to TRBD2. V trimming: 1 base; J trimming: 5 bases; junction bases outside the gene matches: 4. The germline CDR1 and CDR2 sequences are MNHNS and SASEGT. This CDR3 has 15 amino acids. The CDR3 is CASSEGASGIDTQYF. CDR3 DNA sequence: TGTGCCAGCAGTGAAGGGGCTAGCGGGATAGATACGCAGTATTTT.

This chain uses TRBV5-8 with TRBJ1-2; 7 bases are a match to TRBD1. V was clipped by 4 bases and J by 2 bases; unmatched bases: 5. Germline V gene lookup returns CDR1 SGHTS and CDR2 YDEGEE. CDR3 length: 14 amino acids. The CDR3 nucleotides read TGTGCCAGCAGCAGAAAGGGACAGAACTATGGCTACACCTTC. Translating it yields CASSRKGQNYGYTF.

This clone was found a few times. V gene TRBV18 combines with J gene TRBJ1-1; D remains ambiguous. The CDR3 sequence is 14 residues long. V was trimmed by 3 bases and J by 1 base, leaving 9 bases between them. Germline CDR1 reads KGHSH; CDR2 reads LQKENI. CDR3 sequence reads: CASSPLRENTEAFF. The CDR3 bases are TGTGCCAGCTCACCCCTCCGGGAGAACACTGAAGCTTTCTTT.

This sequence joins TRBV10-3 and TRBJ1-4, with D unclear. Germline CDR1 reads ENHRY; CDR2 reads SYGVKD. The V gene lost 3 bases and the J gene lost 0 bases, with 11 bases spanning the gap. The CDR3 consists of 16 residues. In DNA, the CDR3 is TGTGCCATCAGTGAACCGGGGAGTGCAACTAATGAAAAACTGTTTTTT. This sequence encodes CAISEPGSATNEKLFF.

This chain uses TRBV14 with TRBJ2-5; 9 bases map to TRBD1. The germline CDR1 and CDR2 sequences are SGHDN and FVKESK. Losses at the gene ends were 0 bases for V and 2 bases for J; bases not matched to a gene: 4. The CDR3 consists of 16 residues. As DNA, the CDR3 is TGTGCCAGCAGCCAAGAGTTGACAGGGGGTCAAGAGACCCAGTACTTC. It encodes CASSQELTGGQETQYF.

The gene calls are TRBV3-1 (or the pseudogene TRBV3-2) and TRBJ2-5, with 7 bases aligning to TRBD2. This CDR3 contains 15 residues. Trimming cost V 1 base and J 5 bases; bases outside gene matches: 7. Germline values: CDR1 LGHDT, CDR2 YNNKEL (reference sequence). This CDR3 is CASSQGGLGRETQYF. The CDR3 coding sequence is TGTGCCAGCAGCCAAGGCGGACTAGGAAGGGAGACCCAGTACTTC.

This sequence joins TRBV10-2 and TRBJ1-1; perhaps TRBD1 as D (5 bases). Trimming stripped 6 bases from V and 4 bases from J, with 12 bases between. CDR3 length: 13 residues. Germline loops: CDR1 WSHSY, CDR2 SAAADI. The CDR3 sequence: CASRSQGSTEAFF. Here the CDR3 DNA reads TGCGCCAGCAGAAGTCAGGGTAGCACTGAAGCTTTCTTT.

The chain carries TRBV2 and TRBJ1-2; D is perhaps TRBD1 (5 bases). V was cut by 11 bases and J by 2 bases, with 18 bases left in between. This CDR3 region has 14 residues. Germline CDR1 SNHLY, CDR2 FYNNEI. The CDR3 spells CAGHPSSENYGYTF. CDR3 nucleotides: TGTGCCGGACACCCCTCGTCAGAGAACTATGGCTACACCTTC.

This clone was seen a few times. The gene calls are TRBV3-1 (or the pseudogene TRBV3-2) and TRBJ1-5; 10 positions match TRBD1. Germline V CDR1 and CDR2: LGHDT, YNNKEL (reference sequence). With V trimmed by 3 bases and J by 6 bases, 5 bases remained unmatched. The CDR3 covers 15 residues. The CDR3 DNA is TGTGCCAGCAGCCAGTCCGGGACAGGGGTTCAGCCCCAGCATTTT. Translated: CASSQSGTGVQPQHF.

CDR3 in amino acids: CASPKTSGSCEQFF. The CDR3 coding sequence is TGTGCCAGTCCGAAGACTAGCGGGAGTTGCGAGCAGTTCTTC. The J gene is TRBJ2-1, the V gene TRBV19, with 12 nucleotides matching TRBD2. Germline-derived CDR1 and CDR2 are LNHDA and SQIVND (reference sequence). V was clipped by 8 bases and J by 10 bases; unmatched bases: 9. The CDR3 has 14 residues. Full variable domain (rest looked up from reference TRBV19 and TRBJ2-1): DGGITQSPKYLFRKEGQNVTLSCEQNLNHDAMYWYRQDPGQGLRLIYYSQIVNDFQKGDIAEGYSVSREKKESFPLTVTSAQKNPTAFYLCASPKTSGSCEQFFGPGTRLTVL.

V is TRBV5-6 and J is TRBJ2-3; 8 nucleotides match TRBD1. Germline values: CDR1 SGHDT, CDR2 YYEEEE. The CDR3 is 13 amino acids. V gave up 2 bases and J gave up 4 bases; unmatched junction bases: 0. CDR3 bases: TGTGCCAGCAGCTTACAGGGGGCAGATACGCAGTATTTT. Its translation is CASSLQGADTQYF. Full variable domain (remainder filled in from reference TRBV5-6 and TRBJ2-3): DAGVTQSPTHLIKTRGQQVTLRCSPKSGHDTVSWYQQALGQGPQFIFQYYEEEERQRGNFPDRFSGHQFPNYSSELNVNALLLGDSALYLCASSLQGADTQYFGPGTRLTVL.

The gene calls are TRBV5-1 and TRBJ2-2, with 8 nucleotides matching TRBD2. The CDR3 loop spans 15 amino acids. V gave up 1 base and J gave up 6 bases; unmatched junction bases: 5. CDR1 SGHRS and CDR2 YFSETQ come from the germline V gene. CDR3 in DNA: TGCGCCAGCAGCTTGAGCGGGAGCTCGGCCGGGGAGCTGTTTTTT. It is translated as CASSLSGSSAGELFF.

The chain uses TRBV28 and TRBJ1-2; 9 bases are a match to TRBD1. Germline lookup yields CDR1 MDHEN and CDR2 SYDVKM. The V gene end was trimmed by 4 bases and the J gene end by 7 bases; junction bases not matched to a gene: 4. The CDR3 extends over 13 amino acids. The CDR3 sequence: CASSYQDRGGYTF. CDR3 nucleotides: TGTGCCAGCAGTTACCAGGACAGGGGTGGCTACACCTTC.

This sequence joins TRBV14 and TRBJ2-5, with TRBD1 as a possible D gene (5 bases). This CDR3 contains 11 residues. Trimming pared 1 base from V and 11 bases from J, leaving 8 bases between. Germline CDR1 reads SGHDN; CDR2 reads FVKESK. The CDR3 DNA reads as TGTGCCAGCAGCCAAGGGACAACTCAGTACTTC. Translated, it gives CASSQGTTQYF.

The chain uses TRBV28 and TRBJ1-2, with a weak D call TRBD1 (6 bases). Germline assignment: CDR1 MDHEN and CDR2 SYDVKM. V lost 5 bases and J 6 bases, leaving 13 bases between the germline ends. The CDR3 covers 13 residues. The CDR3 here is CASSTHRVNGYTF. The CDR3 DNA is TGTGCCAGCAGTACTCACAGGGTTAATGGCTACACCTTC.

The chain recombines TRBV2 with TRBJ2-1; 7 positions agree with TRBD1. V shed 7 bases and J 3 bases; nucleotides not matched to a gene: 12. Germline assignment: CDR1 SNHLY and CDR2 FYNNEI. This CDR3 region has 16 residues. CDR3 in amino acids: CASTAAPGQSYNEQFF. CDR3 DNA sequence: TGTGCCAGCACCGCAGCTCCGGGACAGAGCTACAATGAGCAGTTCTTC.